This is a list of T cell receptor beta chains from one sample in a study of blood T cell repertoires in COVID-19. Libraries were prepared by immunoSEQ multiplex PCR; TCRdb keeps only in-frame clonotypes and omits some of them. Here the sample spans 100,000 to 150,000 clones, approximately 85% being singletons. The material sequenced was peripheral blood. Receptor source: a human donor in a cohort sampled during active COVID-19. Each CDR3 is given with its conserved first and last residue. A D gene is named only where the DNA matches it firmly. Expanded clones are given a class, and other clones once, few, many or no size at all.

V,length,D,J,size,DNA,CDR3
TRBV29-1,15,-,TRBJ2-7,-,TGCAGCGTTGTCCCCTCAGCGGAGGGTCCTTACGAGCAGTACTTC,CSVVPSAEGPYEQYF
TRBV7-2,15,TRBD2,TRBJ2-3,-,TGTGCCAGCAGCTCGCTGACTAGCGGGACAGATACGCAGTATTTT,CASSSLTSGTDTQYF
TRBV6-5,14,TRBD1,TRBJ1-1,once,TGTGCCAGCAGTTTAGACAGGGGGAACACTGAAGCTTTCTTT,CASSLDRGNTEAFF
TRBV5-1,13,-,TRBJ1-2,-,TGCGCCAGCAAGGCGGGAGCAGCGGGAGGCTACACCTTC,CASKAGAAGGYTF
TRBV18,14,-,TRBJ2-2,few,TGTGCCAGCTCACCAATCAGGAACACCGGGGAGCTGTTTTTT,CASSPIRNTGELFF
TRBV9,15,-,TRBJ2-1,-,TGTGCCAGCAGCGATGCCGGGACCAGGGGGGATGAGCAGTTCTTC,CASSDAGTRGDEQFF
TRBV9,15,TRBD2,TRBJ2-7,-,TGTGCCAGCAGCGTAGGGATAGCGGGAGGCTACGAGCAGTACTTC,CASSVGIAGGYEQYF
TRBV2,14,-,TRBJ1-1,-,TGTGCCAGCAGTGAGGGGGCAGGTTGGACTGAAGCTTTCTTT,CASSEGAGWTEAFF
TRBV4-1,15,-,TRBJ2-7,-,TGCGCCAGCAGCTATGGCAGGACAAACTCCTACGAGCAGTACTTC,CASSYGRTNSYEQYF
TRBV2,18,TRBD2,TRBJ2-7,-,TGTGCCAGCAGTGAAGAAAGTCCCGTATTAGCGGGAGGAAACGAGCAGTACTTC,CASSEESPVLAGGNEQYF
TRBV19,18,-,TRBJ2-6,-,TGTGCCAGTAGTATTTTAATTCGGGGTTTCTCTGGGGCCAACGTCCTGACTTTC,CASSILIRGFSGANVLTF
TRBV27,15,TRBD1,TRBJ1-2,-,TGTGCCAGCAGTATCGGGACAGGGCAGATCTATGGCTACACCTTC,CASSIGTGQIYGYTF
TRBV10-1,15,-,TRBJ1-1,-,TGCGCCAGCAGCCTGGCCAAGGGAGTGGGCACTGAAGCTTTCTTT,CASSLAKGVGTEAFF
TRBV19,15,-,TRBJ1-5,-,TGTGCCAGTAGTATTGGGCAGCTCATCGATCAGCCCCAGCATTTT,CASSIGQLIDQPQHF
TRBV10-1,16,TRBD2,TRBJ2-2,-,TGCGCCAGCAGCCCCGGGACTAGCGGGAAGGGGAGGGAGCTGTTTTTT,CASSPGTSGKGRELFF
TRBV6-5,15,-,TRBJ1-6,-,TGTGCCAGCAGTTACTTCCGGGGCGGGGGCTCACCCCTCCACTTT,CASSYFRGGGSPLHF
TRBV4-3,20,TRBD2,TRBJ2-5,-,TGCGCCAGCAGCCAAGTACTAGCGGGAGAGTGGGAGGCCTTCCAAGAGACCCAGTACTTC,CASSQVLAGEWEAFQETQYF
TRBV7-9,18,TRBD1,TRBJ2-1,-,TGTGCCAGCAGCTTCAGACAGGGAGCTCCCTCCTCCTACAATGAGCAGTTCTTC,CASSFRQGAPSSYNEQFF
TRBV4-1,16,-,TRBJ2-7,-,TGCGCCAGCAGCCCCAGGGGTCTAGCGGACTCCTACGAGCAGTACTTC,CASSPRGLADSYEQYF
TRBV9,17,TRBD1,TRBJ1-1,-,TGTGCCAGCAGCGTAGCCCATGACAGGGGAAGTTCCACTGAAGCTTTCTTT,CASSVAHDRGSSTEAFF
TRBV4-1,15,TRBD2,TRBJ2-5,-,TGCGCCAGCAGCCAACCGACTAGCGGGGGGGAGACCCAGTACTTC,CASSQPTSGGETQYF
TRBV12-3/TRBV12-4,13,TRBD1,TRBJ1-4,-,TGTGCCAGCAGCAGGGACAGGGCGGAAAAACTGTTTTTT,CASSRDRAEKLFF
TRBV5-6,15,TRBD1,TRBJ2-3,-,TGTGCCAGCAGCGCGGGACAGGGGGATGGAGATACGCAGTATTTT,CASSAGQGDGDTQYF
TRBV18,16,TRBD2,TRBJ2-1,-,TGTGCCAGCTCACCAAGACTAGCGGAGTTCTACAATGAGCAGTTCTTC,CASSPRLAEFYNEQFF
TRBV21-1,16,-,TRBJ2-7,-,TGTGCCAGCAGCAACCAAACCAGCGGGACGTGCCGGGAGCAGTACTTC,CASSNQTSGTCREQYF
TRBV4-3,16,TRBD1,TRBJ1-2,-,TGCGCCAGCAGCCAACTAGGGGGGACAGGGGGCTATGGCTACACCTTC,CASSQLGGTGGYGYTF
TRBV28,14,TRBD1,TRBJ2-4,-,TGTGCCAGTTCGGACAGGGTCTCCAAAAACATTCAGTACTTC,CASSDRVSKNIQYF
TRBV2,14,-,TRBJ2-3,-,TGTGCCAGCAGTACGGGACTTAGCACAGATACGCAGTATTTT,CASSTGLSTDTQYF
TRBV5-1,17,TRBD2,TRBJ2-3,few,TGCGCCAGCAGCTGGCCCGTGACTAGCGGGAGTACAGATACGCAGTATTTT,CASSWPVTSGSTDTQYF
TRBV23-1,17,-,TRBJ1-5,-,TGCGCCAGCAGTCAATCGGACCCCGGACAGAGTAATCAGCCCCAGCATTTT,CASSQSDPGQSNQPQHF
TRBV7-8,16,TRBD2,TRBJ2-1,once,TGTGCCAGCAGCTTGGGCCCTAGCGGGATATACAATGAGCAGTTCTTC,CASSLGPSGIYNEQFF
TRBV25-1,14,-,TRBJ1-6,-,TGTGCCAGCAGTGTATGGAGAAGTAATTCACCCCTCCACTTT,CASSVWRSNSPLHF
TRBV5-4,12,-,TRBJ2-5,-,TGTGCCAGCAGCTTGGAGCACCGACAGGCTCACTTC,CASSLEHRQAHF
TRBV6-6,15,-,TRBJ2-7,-,TGTGCCAGCAGTTTTGGACTACCTGTGGGCTACGAGCAGTACTTC,CASSFGLPVGYEQYF
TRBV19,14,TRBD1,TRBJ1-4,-,TGTGCCAGTAGTATCACAGGGGAGGATGAAAAACTGTTTTTT,CASSITGEDEKLFF
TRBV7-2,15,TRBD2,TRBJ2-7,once,TGTGCCAGCAGCTTAGGGAGCGGGAGGAACTACGAGCAGTACTTC,CASSLGSGRNYEQYF
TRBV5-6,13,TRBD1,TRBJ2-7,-,TGTGCCAGCAGCCGGACAGGGGCCCACGAGCAGTACTTC,CASSRTGAHEQYF
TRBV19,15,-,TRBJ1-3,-,TGTGCCAGTAGCCCGAACGCTAACTCTGGAAACACCATATATTTT,CASSPNANSGNTIYF
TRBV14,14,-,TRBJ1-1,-,TGTGCCAGCAGCCAGTCGGAGCGGCGGACTGAAGCTTTCTTT,CASSQSERRTEAFF
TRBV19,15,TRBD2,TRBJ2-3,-,TGTGCCAGTAGTTTGGTAGCGGGATTCACAGATACGCAGTATTTT,CASSLVAGFTDTQYF
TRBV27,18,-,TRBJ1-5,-,TGTGCCAGCAGTTTTGTGCAGGGTCAGGGTCATAGCAATCAGCCCCAGCATTTT,CASSFVQGQGHSNQPQHF
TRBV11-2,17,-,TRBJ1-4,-,TGTGCCAGCAGCTTAAGTCGGGTTTTTGCAACTAATGAAAAACTGTTTTTT,CASSLSRVFATNEKLFF
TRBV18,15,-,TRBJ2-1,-,TGTGCCAGCTCACTCGAGGCTGACTCCTACAATGAGCAGTTCTTC,CASSLEADSYNEQFF
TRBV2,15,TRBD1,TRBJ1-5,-,TGTGCCAGCAGCGCGGGACAGGCCTCGTCTCAGCCCCAGCATTTT,CASSAGQASSQPQHF
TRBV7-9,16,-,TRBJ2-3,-,TGTGCCAGCAGCTTACTAAGGGGTTCTAGCACAGATACGCAGTATTTT,CASSLLRGSSTDTQYF
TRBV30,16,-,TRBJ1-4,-,TGTGCCTGGAGTGGACAGCCCCTTTTAACTAATGAAAAACTGTTTTTT,CAWSGQPLLTNEKLFF
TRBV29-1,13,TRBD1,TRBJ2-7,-,TGCAGCGTTGAAGGGACAGGGTATAGTGAGCAGTACTTC,CSVEGTGYSEQYF
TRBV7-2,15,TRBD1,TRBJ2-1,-,TGTGCCAGCAGCAAGCGACAGGGGACCTACAATGAGCAGTTCTTC,CASSKRQGTYNEQFF